The next 2 T cell receptor beta chains were all read from a single sample in a study of T cells in Graves' hyperthyroidism and ophthalmopathy. RNA transcripts served as the template for amplifying TCR beta CDR3 regions. Primed by the HTBI set, a first-round RT-PCR was run on the TCR CDR3. TCRdb fed the multiplex PCR reads into MiXCR, producing one record per CDR3 protein. The sample has 550,000 to 700,000 distinct CDR3 sequences; around 42% are singletons. The material sequenced was peripheral blood or thyroid tissue (not recorded which). All receptors derive from an adult woman with Graves' disease, either hyperthyroidism or ophthalmopathy (not recorded which).

V usage is TRBV7-2 and J usage is TRBJ2-6; D uncertain. Germline CDR1 reads SGHTA; CDR2 reads FQGNSA. The CDR3 extends over 14 amino acids. Between the trimmed V and J ends, which lost 5 bases and 3 bases, there was a span of 8 bases. Here the CDR3 DNA reads TGTGCCAGCAGCGTCTACTATGGGGCCAACGTCCTGACTTTC. It yields the protein CASSVYYGANVLTF. Full variable domain (outside the CDR3, taken from reference TRBV7-2 and TRBJ2-6): GAGVSQSPSNKVTEKGKDVELRCDPISGHTALYWYRQSLGQGLEFLIYFQGNSAPDKSGLPSDRFSAERTGGSVSTLTIQRTQQEDSAVYLCASSVYYGANVLTFGAGSRLTVL.

This chain joins TRBV7-2 and TRBJ1-3; D remains ambiguous. Germline CDR1 SGHTA, CDR2 FQGNSA. CDR3 length: 13 amino acids. The ends were cut back, 2 bases at V and 7 bases at J, with 9 bases in the middle. CDR3 amino acids: CASSLSGWNTIYF. The CDR3 nucleotides read TGTGCCAGCAGCTTATCAGGATGGAACACCATATATTTT. The variable domain in full, completed from reference TRBV7-2 and TRBJ1-3, reads GAGVSQSPSNKVTEKGKDVELRCDPISGHTALYWYRQSLGQGLEFLIYFQGNSAPDKSGLPSDRFSAERTGGSVSTLTIQRTQQEDSAVYLCASSLSGWNTIYFGEGSWLTVV.